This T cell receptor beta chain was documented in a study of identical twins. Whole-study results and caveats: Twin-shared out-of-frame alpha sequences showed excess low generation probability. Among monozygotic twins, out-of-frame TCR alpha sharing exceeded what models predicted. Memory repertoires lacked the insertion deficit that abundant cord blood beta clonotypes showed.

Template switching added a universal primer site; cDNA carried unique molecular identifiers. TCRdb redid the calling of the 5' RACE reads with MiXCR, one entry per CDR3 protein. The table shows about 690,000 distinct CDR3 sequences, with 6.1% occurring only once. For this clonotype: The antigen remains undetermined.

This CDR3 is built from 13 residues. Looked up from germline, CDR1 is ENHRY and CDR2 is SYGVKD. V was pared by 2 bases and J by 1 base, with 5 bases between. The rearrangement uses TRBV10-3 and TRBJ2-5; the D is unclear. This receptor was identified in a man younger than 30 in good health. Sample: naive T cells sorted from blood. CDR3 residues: CAISEGSQETQYF. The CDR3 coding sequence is TGTGCCATCAGTGAGGGCAGCCAAGAGACCCAGTACTTC.